Listed below are T cell receptor beta chains from one sample, sequenced in a study of regulatory T cells in long-lasting Graves disease. TCRdb recomputed calls from the multiplex PCR reads with MiXCR, one row per CDR3 protein. The data contain roughly 520,000 distinct CDR3 sequences, about 12% of them seen just once; the ten biggest clones take up 7.5% to 9%. This sample also belongs to another study, concerning T cells in Graves' hyperthyroidism and ophthalmopathy.

Specimen: peripheral blood mononuclear cells (PBMCs), collected at new diagnosis, from a patient treated with antithyroid drugs. These receptors all stem from a woman younger than 45 with Graves disease. Both conserved end residues are part of each CDR3. D genes are given only for firm matches. Size values are once, few and many counts, or a class for expanded clones, and some rows have none.

J: TRBJ2-7; D: .; size: .; V: TRBV4-3; CDR3: CASSQGIPAGTSYEQYF; DNA: TGCGCCAGCAGCCAAGGAATTCCAGCGGGTACCTCCTACGAGCAGTACTTC
J: TRBJ2-2; D: .; size: many; V: TRBV5-1; CDR3: CASSSMLGDGGELFF; DNA: TGCGCCAGCAGCTCCATGCTGGGAGATGGCGGGGAGCTGTTTTTT
J: TRBJ2-3; D: .; size: few; V: TRBV19; CDR3: CASSIDRADTQYF; DNA: TGTGCCAGTAGTATAGATCGCGCAGATACGCAGTATTTT
J: TRBJ2-2; D: .; size: .; V: TRBV28; CDR3: CASSLLRGNTGELFF; DNA: TGTGCCAGCAGTCTCCTACGGGGAAACACCGGGGAGCTGTTTTTT
J: TRBJ2-7; D: .; size: few; V: TRBV5-1; CDR3: CASRLDHSLLVYEQYF; DNA: TGCGCCAGCAGACTGGATCACAGCCTTCTCGTCTACGAGCAGTACTTC
J: TRBJ1-2; D: TRBD1; size: many; V: TRBV11-2; CDR3: CASSLDLGTGSGIGGYTF; DNA: TGTGCCAGCAGCTTAGATCTTGGGACAGGGAGTGGAATTGGTGGCTACACCTTC
J: TRBJ2-2; D: TRBD2; size: .; V: TRBV10-3; CDR3: CATAGVANTGGLFF; DNA: TGTGCCACCGCGGGGGTAGCTAACACCGGGGGGCTGTTTTTT
J: TRBJ1-2; D: .; size: .; V: TRBV5-8; CDR3: CASSLNNYGYTF; DNA: TGTGCCAGCAGCTTAAACAACTATGGCTACACCTTC
J: TRBJ1-3; D: .; size: .; V: TRBV5-1; CDR3: CASSLVVRSASSGNTIYF; DNA: TGCGCCAGCAGCTTGGTTGTGAGGTCGGCGAGCTCTGGAAACACCATATATTTT
J: TRBJ1-2; D: TRBD1; size: many; V: TRBV7-2; CDR3: CASSRQGLYGYTF; DNA: TGTGCCAGCAGCCGACAGGGTCTCTATGGCTACACCTTC
J: TRBJ1-2; D: .; size: .; V: TRBV28; CDR3: CASSSELSGGYTF; DNA: TGTGCCAGCAGTTCGGAGCTCTCTGGTGGCTACACCTTC
J: TRBJ2-2; D: .; size: few; V: TRBV12-3/TRBV12-4; CDR3: CASSLSHSENTGELFF; DNA: TGTGCCAGCAGTTTATCCCATTCAGAGAACACCGGGGAGCTGTTTTTT
J: TRBJ2-7; D: TRBD2; size: many; V: TRBV6-1; CDR3: CASASLAANSYEQYF; DNA: TGTGCCAGCGCCTCCCTAGCGGCTAACTCCTACGAGCAGTACTTC
J: TRBJ1-6; D: .; size: many; V: TRBV7-2; CDR3: CASSPGHRNSPLHF; DNA: TGTGCCAGCAGCCCAGGACACCGTAATTCACCCCTCCACTTT
J: TRBJ2-2; D: TRBD2; size: few; V: TRBV7-9; CDR3: CASSPGLVEELFF; DNA: TGTGCCAGCAGCCCGGGACTAGTCGAGGAGCTGTTTTTT
J: TRBJ1-2; D: .; size: many; V: TRBV7-9; CDR3: CASSLAIGFEGRGYTF; DNA: TGTGCCAGCAGCTTAGCGATTGGGTTTGAGGGGCGCGGCTACACCTTC
J: TRBJ2-5; D: .; size: many; V: TRBV7-8; CDR3: CASSFSNREGETQYF; DNA: TGTGCCAGCAGCTTCAGTAACAGGGAGGGGGAGACCCAGTACTTC
J: TRBJ1-5; D: .; size: many; V: TRBV19; CDR3: CASMISGAAGQPQHF; DNA: TGTGCCAGTATGATTTCTGGGGCAGCTGGCCAGCCCCAGCATTTT
J: TRBJ1-5; D: TRBD1; size: many; V: TRBV28; CDR3: CASSLGQGYQPQHF; DNA: TGTGCCAGCAGTTTGGGACAGGGGTATCAGCCCCAGCATTTT
J: TRBJ1-1; D: .; size: .; V: TRBV9; CDR3: CASSVGAGLVEAFF; DNA: TGTGCCAGCAGCGTAGGTGCGGGCCTAGTCGAAGCTTTCTTT
J: TRBJ1-1; D: .; size: many; V: TRBV12-3/TRBV12-4; CDR3: CASSLRVDNTEAFF; DNA: TGTGCCAGCAGTTTGAGGGTGGACAACACTGAAGCTTTCTTT
J: TRBJ1-5; D: TRBD1; size: few; V: TRBV27; CDR3: CASSLRGGSQPQHF; DNA: TGTGCCAGCAGTTTGAGAGGGGGCAGCCAGCCCCAGCATTTT
J: TRBJ2-3; D: .; size: .; V: TRBV20-1; CDR3: CSAREITDTQYF; DNA: TGCAGTGCTAGGGAGATTACAGATACGCAGTATTTT
J: TRBJ2-2; D: .; size: .; V: TRBV5-1; CDR3: CASRLRDPPGELFF; DNA: TGCGCCAGCAGATTACGGGACCCACCCGGGGAGCTGTTTTTT
J: TRBJ2-2; D: .; size: .; V: TRBV7-2; CDR3: CASSLGLSGEVFF; DNA: TGTGCCAGCAGCTTGGGTTTATCCGGGGAGGTGTTTTTT
J: TRBJ2-7; D: TRBD2; size: once; V: TRBV2; CDR3: CASMLASGDEQYF; DNA: TGTGCCAGCATGCTCGCTAGCGGGGACGAGCAGTACTTC
J: TRBJ1-1; D: .; size: many; V: TRBV7-2; CDR3: CASSLAAGLKNTEAFF; DNA: TGTGCCAGCAGCTTAGCGGCAGGGCTGAAGAACACTGAAGCTTTCTTT
J: TRBJ2-5; D: TRBD2; size: few; V: TRBV7-3; CDR3: CASSLFPSGRGQETQYF; DNA: TGTGCCAGCAGCTTATTTCCTAGCGGGAGGGGTCAAGAGACCCAGTACTTC
J: TRBJ2-2; D: .; size: many; V: TRBV2; CDR3: CASSVRGTGELFF; DNA: TGTGCCAGCAGTGTTCGCGGGACCGGGGAGCTGTTTTTT
J: TRBJ2-1; D: .; size: many; V: TRBV7-9; CDR3: CASSSIRGDYNEQFF; DNA: TGTGCCAGCAGCTCGATTCGCGGGGACTACAATGAGCAGTTCTTC
J: TRBJ2-5; D: TRBD1; size: many; V: TRBV30; CDR3: CAWSGGQGETQYF; DNA: TGTGCCTGGAGTGGCGGACAGGGAGAGACCCAGTACTTC
J: TRBJ2-1; D: TRBD1; size: .; V: TRBV19; CDR3: CASSARTGVVHNEQFF; DNA: TGTGCCAGTAGTGCACGGACAGGGGTGGTCCACAATGAGCAGTTCTTC
J: TRBJ2-1; D: TRBD1; size: many; V: TRBV12-3/TRBV12-4; CDR3: CASSVPGQGARGINEQFF; DNA: TGTGCCAGCAGCGTCCCGGGACAGGGGGCAAGGGGGATCAATGAGCAGTTCTTC
J: TRBJ1-5; D: TRBD1; size: many; V: TRBV20-1; CDR3: CSASHGTGWQPQHF; DNA: TGCAGTGCTAGCCATGGGACAGGGTGGCAGCCCCAGCATTTT
J: TRBJ2-7; D: .; size: many; V: TRBV27; CDR3: CASSTSTSPYEQYF; DNA: TGTGCCAGCAGTACCTCGACTAGTCCCTACGAGCAGTACTTC
J: TRBJ2-7; D: .; size: many; V: TRBV28; CDR3: CASSPYLGVGLHEQYF; DNA: TGTGCCAGCAGTCCATACTTAGGGGTAGGGCTGCACGAGCAGTACTTC
J: TRBJ2-5; D: .; size: many; V: TRBV28; CDR3: CASSLVGRETQYF; DNA: TGTGCCAGCAGTTTGGTAGGGCGGGAGACCCAGTACTTC
J: TRBJ2-1; D: TRBD1; size: many; V: TRBV4-1; CDR3: CASSQVSGTGFYNEQFF; DNA: TGCGCCAGCAGCCAAGTGTCTGGGACAGGATTCTACAATGAGCAGTTCTTC
J: TRBJ2-2; D: .; size: few; V: TRBV14; CDR3: CASSQVWGYGELFF; DNA: TGTGCCAGCAGCCAAGTATGGGGCTACGGGGAGCTGTTTTTT
J: TRBJ2-3; D: TRBD2; size: .; V: TRBV20-1; CDR3: CSARDTSGKESDTQYF; DNA: TGCAGTGCTAGAGACACTAGCGGGAAGGAGTCAGATACGCAGTATTTT
J: TRBJ2-2; D: .; size: many; V: TRBV7-2; CDR3: CASIPGPIWGGELFF; DNA: TGTGCCAGCATTCCCGGGCCCATCTGGGGCGGGGAGCTGTTTTTT
J: TRBJ2-3; D: .; size: many; V: TRBV27; CDR3: CASSFRGRGDTQYF; DNA: TGTGCCAGCAGTTTCCGGGGGAGAGGAGATACGCAGTATTTT
J: TRBJ1-2; D: .; size: few; V: TRBV12-3/TRBV12-4; CDR3: CASAPQGTYGYTF; DNA: TGTGCCAGCGCCCCCCAGGGCACCTATGGCTACACCTTC
J: TRBJ1-3; D: .; size: many; V: TRBV11-3; CDR3: CASSPGAYSGNTIYF; DNA: TGTGCCAGCAGTCCCGGGGCCTACTCTGGAAACACCATATATTTT
J: TRBJ2-1; D: .; size: many; V: TRBV6-1; CDR3: CASSEQGMDEQFF; DNA: TGTGCCAGCAGTGAGCAGGGGATGGATGAGCAGTTCTTC
J: TRBJ2-7; D: .; size: .; V: TRBV3-1; CDR3: CASSSRRATHGRAYEQYF; DNA: TGTGCCAGCAGCTCAAGAAGGGCTACCCATGGCAGGGCCTACGAGCAGTACTTC
J: TRBJ2-3; D: .; size: few; V: TRBV2; CDR3: CASSRLVRGADTQYF; DNA: TGTGCCAGCAGTCGACTAGTGAGAGGAGCAGATACGCAGTATTTT
J: TRBJ1-1; D: .; size: many; V: TRBV7-3; CDR3: CASSLQRNTEAFF; DNA: TGTGCCAGCAGCTTACAGAGAAACACTGAAGCTTTCTTT
J: TRBJ1-1; D: .; size: many; V: TRBV12-3/TRBV12-4; CDR3: CASSLGQAWGEAFF; DNA: TGTGCCAGCAGTTTAGGACAGGCCTGGGGTGAAGCTTTCTTT
J: TRBJ2-3; D: TRBD2; size: .; V: TRBV3-1; CDR3: CASSHGPGGSRPDTQYF; DNA: TGTGCCAGCAGCCACGGGCCGGGGGGGTCCCGCCCAGATACGCAGTATTTT